At least ten counts were recorded for the clone carrying this T cell receptor beta chain. Amplified regions were TCR beta CDR3 sequences from RNA transcripts. HTBI primers were used for first-round RT-PCR of the TCR CDR3. TCRdb reprocessed the multiplex PCR reads with MiXCR, giving one entry per CDR3 protein. The profile shows about 250,000 distinct CDR3 sequences, approximately 23% of them singletons. The data were taken from a study of T cells in Graves' hyperthyroidism and ophthalmopathy. Exclusion of patients followed from uncontrolled infection, other autoimmune disease, pregnancy or lactation. Each diagnosis was grounded in clinical symptoms, serum thyroxine and TRAb, thyroid ultrasound, and orbital computed tomography. V dropped 7 bases and J dropped 0; count of bases not matched to a gene: 6. Looked up from germline, CDR1 is MNHNS and CDR2 is SASEGT. This CDR3 has 15 residues.

The chain employs TRBV6-1 and TRBJ1-5; TRBD1 matches at 7 bases. This receptor was obtained from a woman in her thirties or forties with Graves' ophthalmopathy. What was sequenced was blood. DNA for the CDR3: TGTGCCAGCAAATGGGACAGCTATAGCAATCAGCCCCAGCATTTT. Protein sequence: CASKWDSYSNQPQHF.